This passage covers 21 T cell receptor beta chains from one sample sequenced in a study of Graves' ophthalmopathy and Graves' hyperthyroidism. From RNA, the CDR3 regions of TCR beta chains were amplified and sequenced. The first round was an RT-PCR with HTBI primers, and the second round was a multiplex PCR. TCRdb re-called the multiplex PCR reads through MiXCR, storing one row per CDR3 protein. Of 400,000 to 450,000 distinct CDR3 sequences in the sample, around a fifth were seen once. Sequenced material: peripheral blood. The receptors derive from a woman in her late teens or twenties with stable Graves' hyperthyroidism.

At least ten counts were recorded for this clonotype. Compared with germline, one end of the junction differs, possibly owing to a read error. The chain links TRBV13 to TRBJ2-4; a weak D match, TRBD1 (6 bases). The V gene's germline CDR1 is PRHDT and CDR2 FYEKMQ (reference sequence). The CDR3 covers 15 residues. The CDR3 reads CASSLQGLAKNIKYF. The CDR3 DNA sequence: TGTGCCAGCAGCTTACAGGGGTTAGCCAAAAACATTAAGTACTTC.

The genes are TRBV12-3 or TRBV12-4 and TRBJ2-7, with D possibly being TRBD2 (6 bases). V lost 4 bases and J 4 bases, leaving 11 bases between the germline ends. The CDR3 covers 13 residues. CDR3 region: CASSWGGVYEQYF. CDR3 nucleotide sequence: TGTGCCAGCAGTTGGGGCGGGGTATACGAGCAGTACTTC.

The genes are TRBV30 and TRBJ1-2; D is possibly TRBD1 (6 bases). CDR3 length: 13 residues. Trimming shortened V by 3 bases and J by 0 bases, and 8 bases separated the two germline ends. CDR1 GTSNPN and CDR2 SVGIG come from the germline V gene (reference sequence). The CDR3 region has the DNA TGTGCCTGGAGCGGACAGTCTAACTATGGCTACACCTTC. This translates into CAWSGQSNYGYTF. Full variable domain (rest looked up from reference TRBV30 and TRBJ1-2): SQTIHQWPATLVQPVGSPLSLECTVEGTSNPNLYWYRQAAGRGLQLLFYSVGIGQISSEVPQNLSASRPQDRQFILSSKKLLLSDSGFYLCAWSGQSNYGYTFGSGTRLTVV.

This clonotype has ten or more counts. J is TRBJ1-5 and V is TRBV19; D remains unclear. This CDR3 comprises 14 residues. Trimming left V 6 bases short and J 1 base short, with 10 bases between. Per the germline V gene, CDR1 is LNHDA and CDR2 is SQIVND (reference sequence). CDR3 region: CASSRRGSNQPQHF. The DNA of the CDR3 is TGTGCCAGTAGCCGCAGAGGAAGCAATCAGCCCCAGCATTTT.

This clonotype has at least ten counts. The CDR3 region has the DNA TGTGCCAGCAGCGGGGCCAATTCACCCCTCCACTTT. It translates to CASSGANSPLHF. V is TRBV7-2 and J is TRBJ1-6, with D tentatively TRBD1 (5 bases). The CDR3 extends over 12 amino acids. V was trimmed by 5 bases and J by 7 bases, leaving 6 bases between them. The V gene's germline CDR1 is SGHTA and CDR2 FQGNSA.

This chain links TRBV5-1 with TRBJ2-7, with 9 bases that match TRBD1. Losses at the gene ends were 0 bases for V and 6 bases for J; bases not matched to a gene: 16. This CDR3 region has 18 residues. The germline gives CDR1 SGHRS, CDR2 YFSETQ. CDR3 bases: TGCGCCAGCAGCTTGGCCCTGGGGGGACAGGGTAAAAGGATCGAGCAGTACTTC. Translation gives CASSLALGGQGKRIEQYF.

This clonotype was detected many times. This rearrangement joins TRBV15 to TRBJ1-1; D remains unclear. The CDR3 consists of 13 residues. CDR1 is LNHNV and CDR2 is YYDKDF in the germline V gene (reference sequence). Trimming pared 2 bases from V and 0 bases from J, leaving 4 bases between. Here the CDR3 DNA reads TGTGCCACCAGCAGAACCCTGAACACTGAAGCTTTCTTT. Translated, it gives CATSRTLNTEAFF.

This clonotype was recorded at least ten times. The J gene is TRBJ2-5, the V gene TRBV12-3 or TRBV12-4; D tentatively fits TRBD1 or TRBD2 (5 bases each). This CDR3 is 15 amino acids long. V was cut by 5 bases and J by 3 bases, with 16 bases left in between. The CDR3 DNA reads TGTGCCAGCAGTCCCGTGGGGGTGTGGGAAGAGACCCAGTACTTC. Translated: CASSPVGVWEETQYF.

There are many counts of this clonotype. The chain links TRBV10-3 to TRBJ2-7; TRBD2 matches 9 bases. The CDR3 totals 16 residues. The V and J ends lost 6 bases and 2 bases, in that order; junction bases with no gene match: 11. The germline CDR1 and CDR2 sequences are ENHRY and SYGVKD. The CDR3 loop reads CAISLHLTSGTYEQYF. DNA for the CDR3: TGTGCCATCAGCCTACACCTGACTAGCGGTACCTACGAGCAGTACTTC.

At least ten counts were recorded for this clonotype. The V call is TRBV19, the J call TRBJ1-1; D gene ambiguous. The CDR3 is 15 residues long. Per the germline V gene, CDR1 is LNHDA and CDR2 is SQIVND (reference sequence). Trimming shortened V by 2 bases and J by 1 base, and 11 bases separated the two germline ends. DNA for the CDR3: TGTGCCAGTAGTATAAATGTGTTATGGAACACTGAAGCTTTCTTT. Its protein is CASSINVLWNTEAFF.

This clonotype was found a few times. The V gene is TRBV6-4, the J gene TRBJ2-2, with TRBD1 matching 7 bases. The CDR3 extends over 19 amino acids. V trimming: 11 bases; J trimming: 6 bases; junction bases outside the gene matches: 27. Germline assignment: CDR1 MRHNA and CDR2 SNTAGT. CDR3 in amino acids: CAAVRYGTESINSPGELFF. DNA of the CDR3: TGTGCCGCGGTCCGGTACGGGACAGAGAGTATTAATTCCCCCGGGGAGCTGTTTTTT.

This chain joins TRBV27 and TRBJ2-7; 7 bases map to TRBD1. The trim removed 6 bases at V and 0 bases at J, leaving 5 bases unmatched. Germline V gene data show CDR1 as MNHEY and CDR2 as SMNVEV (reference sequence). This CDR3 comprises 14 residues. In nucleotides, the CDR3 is TGTGCCAGCAGGGGACAGACGGACTCCTACGAGCAGTACTTC. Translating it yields CASRGQTDSYEQYF.

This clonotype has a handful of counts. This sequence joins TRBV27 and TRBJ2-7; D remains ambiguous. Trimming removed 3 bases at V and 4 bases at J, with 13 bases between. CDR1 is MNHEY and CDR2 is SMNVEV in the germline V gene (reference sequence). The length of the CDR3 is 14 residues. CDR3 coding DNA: TGTGCCAGCAGTTTGAGGAGCCTTCAATACGAGCAGTACTTC. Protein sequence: CASSLRSLQYEQYF.

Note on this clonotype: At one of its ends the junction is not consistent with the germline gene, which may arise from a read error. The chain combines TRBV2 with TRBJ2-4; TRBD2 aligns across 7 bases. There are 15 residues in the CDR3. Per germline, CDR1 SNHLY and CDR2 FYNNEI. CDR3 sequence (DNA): TGTGCCAGCAGTGGACTAGCTATCGCCAAAAACATTAAGTACTTC. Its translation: CASSGLAIAKNIKYF.

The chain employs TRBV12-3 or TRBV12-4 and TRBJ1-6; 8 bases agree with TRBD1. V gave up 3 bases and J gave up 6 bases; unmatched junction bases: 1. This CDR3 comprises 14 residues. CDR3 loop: CASSFGQGNSPLHF. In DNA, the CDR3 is TGTGCCAGCAGTTTTGGACAGGGTAATTCACCCCTCCACTTT.

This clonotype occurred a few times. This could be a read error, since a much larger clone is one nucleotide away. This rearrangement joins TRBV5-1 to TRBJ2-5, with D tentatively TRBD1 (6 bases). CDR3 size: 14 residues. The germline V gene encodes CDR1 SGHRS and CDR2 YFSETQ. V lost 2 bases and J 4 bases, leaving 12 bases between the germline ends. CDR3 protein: CASSLIQGPETQYF. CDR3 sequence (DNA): TGCGCCAGCAGCTTAATCCAGGGGCCAGAGACCCAGTACTTC.

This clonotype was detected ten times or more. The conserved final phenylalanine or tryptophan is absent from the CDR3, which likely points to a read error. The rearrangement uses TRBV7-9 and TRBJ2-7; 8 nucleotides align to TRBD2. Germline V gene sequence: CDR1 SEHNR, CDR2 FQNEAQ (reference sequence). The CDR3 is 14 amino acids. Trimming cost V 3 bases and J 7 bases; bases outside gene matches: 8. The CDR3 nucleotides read TGTGCCAGCAGCTTCGATGGACTAGCTGGGGAGCAGTACCTC. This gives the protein CASSFDGLAGEQYL.

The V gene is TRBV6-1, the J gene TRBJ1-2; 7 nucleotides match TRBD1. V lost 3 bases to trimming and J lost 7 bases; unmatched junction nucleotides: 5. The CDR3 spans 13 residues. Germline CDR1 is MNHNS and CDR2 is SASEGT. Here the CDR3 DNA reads TGTGCCAGCAGTGACCAGACAGGGTTTGGCTACACCTTC. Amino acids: CASSDQTGFGYTF.

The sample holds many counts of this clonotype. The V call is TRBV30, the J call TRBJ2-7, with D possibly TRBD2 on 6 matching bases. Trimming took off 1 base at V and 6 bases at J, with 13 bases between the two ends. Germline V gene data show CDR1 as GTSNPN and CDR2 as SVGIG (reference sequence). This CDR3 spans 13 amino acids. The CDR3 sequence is CAWSDGGKIEQYF. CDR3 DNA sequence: TGTGCCTGGAGTGATGGCGGGAAGATCGAGCAGTACTTC.

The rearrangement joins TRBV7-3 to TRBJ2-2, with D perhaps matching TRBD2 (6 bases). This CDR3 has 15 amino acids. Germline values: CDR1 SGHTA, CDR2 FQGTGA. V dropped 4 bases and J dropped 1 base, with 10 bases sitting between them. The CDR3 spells CASSWAGGNTGELFF. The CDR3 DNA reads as TGTGCCAGCAGCTGGGCCGGGGGGAACACCGGGGAGCTGTTTTTT.

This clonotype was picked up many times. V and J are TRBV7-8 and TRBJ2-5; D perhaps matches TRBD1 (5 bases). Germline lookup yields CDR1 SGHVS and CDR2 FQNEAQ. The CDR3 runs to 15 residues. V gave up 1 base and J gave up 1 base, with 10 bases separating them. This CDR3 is CASSLVQGFQETQYF. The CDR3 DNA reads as TGTGCCAGCAGCTTAGTTCAGGGATTCCAAGAGACCCAGTACTTC. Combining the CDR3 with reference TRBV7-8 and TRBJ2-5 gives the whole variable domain GAGVSQSPRYKVAKRGQDVALRCDPISGHVSLFWYQQALGQGPEFLTYFQNEAQLDKSGLPSDRFFAERPEGSVSTLKIQRTQQEDSAVYLCASSLVQGFQETQYFGPGTRLLVL.